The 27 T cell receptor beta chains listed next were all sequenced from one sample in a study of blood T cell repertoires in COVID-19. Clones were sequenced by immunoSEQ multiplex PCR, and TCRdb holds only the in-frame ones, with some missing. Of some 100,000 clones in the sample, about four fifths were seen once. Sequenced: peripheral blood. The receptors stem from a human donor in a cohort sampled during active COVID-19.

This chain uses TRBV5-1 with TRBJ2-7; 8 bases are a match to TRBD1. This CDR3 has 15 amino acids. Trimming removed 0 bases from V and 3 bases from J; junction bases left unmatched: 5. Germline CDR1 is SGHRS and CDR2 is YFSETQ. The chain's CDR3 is CASSLDGQGNYEQYF. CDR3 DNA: TGCGCCAGCAGCTTGGATGGACAGGGTAACTACGAGCAGTACTTC.

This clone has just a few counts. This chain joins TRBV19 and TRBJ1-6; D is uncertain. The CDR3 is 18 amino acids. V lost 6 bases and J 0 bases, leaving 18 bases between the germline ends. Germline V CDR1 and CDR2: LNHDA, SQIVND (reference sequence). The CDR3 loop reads CASSRSQFGSSYNSPLHF. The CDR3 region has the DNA TGTGCCAGTAGCAGGTCGCAGTTCGGAAGCTCCTATAATTCACCCCTCCACTTT.

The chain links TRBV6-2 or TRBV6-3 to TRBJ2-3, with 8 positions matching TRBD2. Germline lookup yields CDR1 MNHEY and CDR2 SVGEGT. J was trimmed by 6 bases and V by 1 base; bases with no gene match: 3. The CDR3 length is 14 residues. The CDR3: CASSYYGRVDTQYF. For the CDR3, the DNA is TGTGCCAGCAGTTACTACGGGAGGGTGGATACGCAGTATTTT.

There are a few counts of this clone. Here the CDR3 reads CASRRSDRGNTIYF. CDR3 sequence (DNA): TGTGCCAGCAGACGTTCGGACAGAGGAAACACCATATATTTT. The chain employs TRBV3-1 (or the pseudogene TRBV3-2) and TRBJ1-3; the D gene is possibly TRBD1 (6 bases). Germline V gene data show CDR1 as LGHDT and CDR2 as YNNKEL (reference sequence). This CDR3 region has 14 residues. Trimming pared 6 bases from V and 4 bases from J, leaving 13 bases between.

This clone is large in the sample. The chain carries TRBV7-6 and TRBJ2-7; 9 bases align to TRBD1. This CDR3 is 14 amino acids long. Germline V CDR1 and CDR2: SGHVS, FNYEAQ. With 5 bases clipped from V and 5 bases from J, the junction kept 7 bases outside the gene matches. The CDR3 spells CASSQGQGIDEQYF. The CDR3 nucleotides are TGTGCCAGCAGCCAAGGACAGGGGATAGACGAGCAGTACTTC.

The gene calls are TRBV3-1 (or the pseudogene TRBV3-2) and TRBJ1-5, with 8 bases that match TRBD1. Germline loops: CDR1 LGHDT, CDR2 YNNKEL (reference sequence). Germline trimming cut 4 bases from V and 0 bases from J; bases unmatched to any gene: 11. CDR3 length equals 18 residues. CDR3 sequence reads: CASSRPDREGYSNQPQHF. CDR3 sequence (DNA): TGTGCCAGCAGCCGACCGGACAGGGAGGGGTATAGCAATCAGCCCCAGCATTTT.

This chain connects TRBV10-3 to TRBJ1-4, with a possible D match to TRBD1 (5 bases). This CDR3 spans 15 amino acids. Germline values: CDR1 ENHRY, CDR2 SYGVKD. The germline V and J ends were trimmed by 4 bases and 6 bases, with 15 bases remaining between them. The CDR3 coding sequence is TGTGCCATCAGTGGCGGGGAAGGGGTTGATGAAAAACTGTTTTTT. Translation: CAISGGEGVDEKLFF.

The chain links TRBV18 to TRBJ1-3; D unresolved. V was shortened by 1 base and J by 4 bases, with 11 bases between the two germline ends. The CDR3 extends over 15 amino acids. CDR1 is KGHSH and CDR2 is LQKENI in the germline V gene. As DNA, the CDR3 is TGTGCCAGCTCACCACGCCGGGAGGAAGGAAACACCATATATTTT. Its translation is CASSPRREEGNTIYF.

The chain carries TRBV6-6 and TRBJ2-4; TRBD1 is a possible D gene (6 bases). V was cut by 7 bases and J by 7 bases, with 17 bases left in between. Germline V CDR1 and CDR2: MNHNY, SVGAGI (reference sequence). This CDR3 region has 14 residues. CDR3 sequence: CASTRNPGDNIQYF. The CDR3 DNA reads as TGTGCCAGCACCCGAAATCCAGGGGATAACATTCAGTACTTC.

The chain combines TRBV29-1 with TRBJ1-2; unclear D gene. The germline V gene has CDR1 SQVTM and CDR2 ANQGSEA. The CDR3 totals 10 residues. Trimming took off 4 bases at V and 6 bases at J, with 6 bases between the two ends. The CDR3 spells CSVGGNGYTF. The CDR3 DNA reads TGCAGCGTTGGCGGTAATGGCTACACCTTC.

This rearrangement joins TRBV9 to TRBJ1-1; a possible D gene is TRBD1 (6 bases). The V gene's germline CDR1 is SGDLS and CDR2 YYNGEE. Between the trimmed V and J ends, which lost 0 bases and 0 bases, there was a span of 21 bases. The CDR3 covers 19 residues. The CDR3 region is CASSVGLRGTPGLNTEAFF. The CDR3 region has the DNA TGTGCCAGCAGCGTAGGATTAAGGGGGACACCCGGATTGAACACTGAAGCTTTCTTT.

The CDR3 region is CASSLRQSSGANVLTF. As DNA, the CDR3 is TGTGCCAGCAGTTTGCGACAGTCCTCTGGGGCCAACGTCCTGACTTTC. The chain joins TRBV27 to TRBJ2-6, with D possibly matching TRBD1 (5 bases). The length of the CDR3 is 16 residues. Germline CDR1 is MNHEY and CDR2 is SMNVEV (reference sequence). V was clipped by 3 bases and J by 0 bases, with 9 bases between them.

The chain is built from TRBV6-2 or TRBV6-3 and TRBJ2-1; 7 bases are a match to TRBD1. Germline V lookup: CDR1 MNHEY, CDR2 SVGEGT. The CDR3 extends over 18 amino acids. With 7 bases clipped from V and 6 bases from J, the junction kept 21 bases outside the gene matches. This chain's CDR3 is CASTPKGVRRGLGNEQFF. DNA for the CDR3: TGTGCCAGCACCCCTAAGGGAGTGCGCAGGGGGTTAGGCAATGAGCAGTTCTTC.

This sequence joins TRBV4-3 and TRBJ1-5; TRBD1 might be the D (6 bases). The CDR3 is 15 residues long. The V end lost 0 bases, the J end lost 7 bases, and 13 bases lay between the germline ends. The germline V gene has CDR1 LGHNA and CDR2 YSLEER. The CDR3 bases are TGCGCCAGCAGCCAAGAGGGGGGGCTTGGACAGCCCCAGCATTTT. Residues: CASSQEGGLGQPQHF.

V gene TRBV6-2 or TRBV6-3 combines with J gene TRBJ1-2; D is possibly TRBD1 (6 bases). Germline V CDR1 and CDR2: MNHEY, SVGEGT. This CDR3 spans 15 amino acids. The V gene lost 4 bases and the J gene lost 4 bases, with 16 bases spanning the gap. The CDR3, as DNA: TGTGCCAGCAGTTTGTCCGGGACACAACTCTATGGCTACACCTTC. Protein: CASSLSGTQLYGYTF.

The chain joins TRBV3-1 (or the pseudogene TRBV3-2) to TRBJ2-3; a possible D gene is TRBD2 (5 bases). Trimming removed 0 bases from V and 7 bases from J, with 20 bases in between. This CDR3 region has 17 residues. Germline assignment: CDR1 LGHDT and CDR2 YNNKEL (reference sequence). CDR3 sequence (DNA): TGTGCCAGCAGCCAAGATGTCGTGAAGAGGGCCCCTAATACGCAGTATTTT. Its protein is CASSQDVVKRAPNTQYF.

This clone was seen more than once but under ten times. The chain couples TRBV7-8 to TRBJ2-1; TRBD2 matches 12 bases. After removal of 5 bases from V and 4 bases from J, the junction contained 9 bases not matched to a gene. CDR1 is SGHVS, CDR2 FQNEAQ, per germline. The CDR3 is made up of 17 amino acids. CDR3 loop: CASSRRLAGEQYNEQFF. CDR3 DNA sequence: TGTGCCAGCAGCCGAAGACTAGCGGGAGAGCAATACAATGAGCAGTTCTTC.

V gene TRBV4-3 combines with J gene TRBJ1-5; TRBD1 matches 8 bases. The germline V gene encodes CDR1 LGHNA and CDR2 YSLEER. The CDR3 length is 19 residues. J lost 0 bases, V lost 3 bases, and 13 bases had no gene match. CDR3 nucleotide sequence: TGCGCCAGCAGCCATCCCCCGGGACAGGAAGTTTATAGCAATCAGCCCCAGCATTTT. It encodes CASSHPPGQEVYSNQPQHF.

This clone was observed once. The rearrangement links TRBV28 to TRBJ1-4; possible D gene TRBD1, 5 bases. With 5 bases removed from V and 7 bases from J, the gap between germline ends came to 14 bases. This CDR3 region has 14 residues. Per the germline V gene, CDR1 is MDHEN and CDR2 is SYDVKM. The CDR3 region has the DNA TGTGCCAGCAGTCCTTGGACAAGCGTTGAAAAACTGTTTTTT. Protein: CASSPWTSVEKLFF.

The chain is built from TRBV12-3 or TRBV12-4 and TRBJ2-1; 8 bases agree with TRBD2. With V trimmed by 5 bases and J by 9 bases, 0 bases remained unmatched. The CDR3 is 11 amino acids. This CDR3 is CASSRGGEQFF. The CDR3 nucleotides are TGTGCCAGCAGTCGGGGGGGTGAGCAGTTCTTC.

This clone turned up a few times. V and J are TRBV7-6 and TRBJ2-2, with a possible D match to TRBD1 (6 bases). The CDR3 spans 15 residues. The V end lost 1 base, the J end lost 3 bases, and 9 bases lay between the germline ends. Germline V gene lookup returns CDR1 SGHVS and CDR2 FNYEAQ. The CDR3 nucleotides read TGTGCCAGCAGCTTAGGGCAGGGGTACACCGGGGAGCTGTTTTTT. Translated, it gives CASSLGQGYTGELFF.

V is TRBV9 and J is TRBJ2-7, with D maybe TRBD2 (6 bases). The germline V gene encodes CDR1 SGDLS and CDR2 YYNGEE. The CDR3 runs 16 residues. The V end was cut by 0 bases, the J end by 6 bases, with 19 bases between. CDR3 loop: CASSVGVAGSATEQYF. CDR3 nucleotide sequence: TGTGCCAGCAGCGTAGGAGTTGCCGGGAGCGCCACCGAGCAGTACTTC.

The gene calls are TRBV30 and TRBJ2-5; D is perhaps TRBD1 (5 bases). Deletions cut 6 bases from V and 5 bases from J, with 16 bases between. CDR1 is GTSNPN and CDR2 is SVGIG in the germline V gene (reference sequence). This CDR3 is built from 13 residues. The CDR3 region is CACTTTVRETQYF. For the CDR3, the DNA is TGTGCCTGTACTACGACAGTCCGCGAGACCCAGTACTTC.

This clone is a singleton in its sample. CDR3 DNA sequence: TGTGCCAGCAGCGTAGCGGGAGATTTCGAGCAGTACTTC. Its protein product is CASSVAGDFEQYF. This sequence joins TRBV9 and TRBJ2-7; a weak D match, TRBD2 (6 bases). This CDR3 region has 13 residues. V dropped 0 bases and J dropped 6 bases, with 10 bases sitting between them. Germline V gene sequence: CDR1 SGDLS, CDR2 YYNGEE.

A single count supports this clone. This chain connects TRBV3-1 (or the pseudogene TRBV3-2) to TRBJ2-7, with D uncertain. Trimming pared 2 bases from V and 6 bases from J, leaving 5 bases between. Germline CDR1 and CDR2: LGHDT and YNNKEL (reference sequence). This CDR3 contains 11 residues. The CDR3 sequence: CASSQSVEQYF. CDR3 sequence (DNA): TGTGCCAGCAGCCAAAGCGTCGAGCAGTACTTC.

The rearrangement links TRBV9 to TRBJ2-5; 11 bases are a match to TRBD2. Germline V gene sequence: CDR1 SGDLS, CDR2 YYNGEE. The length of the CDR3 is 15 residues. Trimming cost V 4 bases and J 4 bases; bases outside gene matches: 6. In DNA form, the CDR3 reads TGTGCCAGCAGCTTAGCGGGGGGGCCGGGAGAGACCCAGTACTTC. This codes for CASSLAGGPGETQYF.

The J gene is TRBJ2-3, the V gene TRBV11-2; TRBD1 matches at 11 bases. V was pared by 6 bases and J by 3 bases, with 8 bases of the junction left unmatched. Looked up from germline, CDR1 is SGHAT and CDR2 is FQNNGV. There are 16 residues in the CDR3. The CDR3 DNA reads TGTGCCAGCAGAAGAATCCGGGACAGGGGGACAGATACGCAGTATTTT. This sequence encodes CASRRIRDRGTDTQYF.